The entry below describes one TCR beta chain. Libraries were prepared by immunoSEQ multiplex PCR; TCRdb keeps only in-frame clonotypes and omits some of them. The data show 150,000 or so clones, over 75% seen once. This sample was included in a study of T cell responses to AZD1222 COVID-19 vaccine. The CDR3 has 13 residues. Trimming cost V 11 bases and J 8 bases, with 21 bases left between them. Germline CDR1 reads SEHNR; CDR2 reads FQNEAQ (reference sequence). The TCR originated in an adult in good health. This sequence joins TRBV7-9 and TRBJ1-2; D not resolved. The material was peripheral blood, obtained on day 0 of AZD1222 vaccination. The CDR3 sequence: CAQPLGTQNGYTF. CDR3 DNA: TGTGCCCAGCCATTAGGTACACAGAACGGCTACACCTTC.